This TCR beta chain was recovered during a study of blood T cell repertoires in COVID-19. Study summary: There were acute and convalescent COVID-19 samples, and they came from the United States, Italy and Spain. Sources were T cells, B-cell-depleted T cells, or PBMCs; the material itself was cDNA or gDNA.

Of note for this clone: Compared with germline, one end of the junction differs, possibly owing to a read error.

In the original analysis: Cell counts per sample came from amplifying reference gene primers. Sequenced by immunoSEQ multiplex PCR; TCRdb stores in-frame clones only, minus some. That table gives V, J and clone size, and the DNA gave D and trimming. The table records some 20,000 clones, about 88% of them present only once. The germline V gene has CDR1 SGHDN and CDR2 FVKESK. This CDR3 spans 12 amino acids. Sequencing input: peripheral blood. The chain has TRBV14 and TRBJ1-6; maybe TRBD1 (6 bases). The receptor was isolated from a middle-aged man with active COVID-19. The CDR3 DNA is TGTGCCGGCAGCCAGACAGGATCACCCCTCCACTTT. Its protein product is CAGSQTGSPLHF.